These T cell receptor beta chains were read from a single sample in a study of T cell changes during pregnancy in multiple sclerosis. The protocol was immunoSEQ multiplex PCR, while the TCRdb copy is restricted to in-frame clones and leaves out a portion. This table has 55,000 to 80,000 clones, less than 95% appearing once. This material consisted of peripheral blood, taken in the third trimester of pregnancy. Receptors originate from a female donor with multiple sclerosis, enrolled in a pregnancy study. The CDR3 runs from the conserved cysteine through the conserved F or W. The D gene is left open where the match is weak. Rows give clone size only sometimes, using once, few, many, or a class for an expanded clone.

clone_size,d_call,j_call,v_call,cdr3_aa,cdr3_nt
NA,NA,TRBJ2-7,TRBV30,CAWSVRAYEQYF,TGTGCCTGGAGTGTTAGAGCGTACGAGCAGTACTTC
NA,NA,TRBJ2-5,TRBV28,CASSHQGQETQYF,TGTGCCAGCAGTCACCAGGGCCAAGAGACCCAGTACTTC
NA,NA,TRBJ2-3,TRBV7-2,CASSFENRVPQYF,TGTGCCAGCAGCTTCGAGAACAGGGTCCCGCAGTATTTT
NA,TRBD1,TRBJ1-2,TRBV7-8,CASSSWTGDKANYGYTF,TGTGCCAGCAGCTCTTGGACAGGGGATAAAGCTAACTATGGCTACACCTTC
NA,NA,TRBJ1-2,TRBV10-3,CAISPTTYGYTF,TGTGCCATCAGTCCTACTACTTATGGCTACACCTTC
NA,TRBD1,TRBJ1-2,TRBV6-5,CASSRDRDKGGYTF,TGTGCCAGCAGCCGGGACAGGGACAAGGGTGGCTACACCTTC
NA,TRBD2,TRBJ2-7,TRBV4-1,CASSPGGLGTYEQYF,TGCGCCAGCAGCCCCGGGGGACTAGGTACCTACGAGCAGTACTTC
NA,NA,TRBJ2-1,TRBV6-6,CASSLTGLFPSEQFF,TGTGCCAGCAGCCTAACGGGACTGTTTCCTAGTGAGCAGTTCTTC
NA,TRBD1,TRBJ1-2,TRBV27,CASSFFPGQGGGYTF,TGTGCCAGCAGTTTTTTCCCAGGACAGGGAGGCGGCTACACCTTC
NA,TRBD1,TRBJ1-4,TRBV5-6,CASSLTDRGNEKLFF,TGTGCCAGCAGCCTTACCGACAGGGGCAATGAAAAACTGTTTTTT
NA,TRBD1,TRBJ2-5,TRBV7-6,CASSLTGTEETQYF,TGTGCCAGCAGCCTGACCGGGACAGAAGAGACCCAGTACTTC
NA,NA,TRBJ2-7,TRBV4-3,CASSQRGNYEQYF,TGCGCCAGCAGCCAAAGGGGAAACTACGAGCAGTACTTC
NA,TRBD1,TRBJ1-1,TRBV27,CASSLRTGDLPEAFF,TGTGCCAGCAGTCTGCGGACAGGGGATCTGCCTGAAGCTTTCTTT
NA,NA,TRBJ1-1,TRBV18,CASSLGRNTEAFF,TGTGCCAGCTCACTGGGCAGGAACACTGAAGCTTTCTTT
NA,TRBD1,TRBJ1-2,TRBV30,CAWSATGGYTF,TGTGCCTGGAGCGCGACAGGGGGCTACACCTTC
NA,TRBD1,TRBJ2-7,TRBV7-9,CASSLVTGGSHEQYF,TGTGCCAGCAGCTTAGTTACAGGGGGTTCCCACGAGCAGTACTTC
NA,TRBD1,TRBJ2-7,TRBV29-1,CSVVGTGPYEQYF,TGCAGCGTCGTCGGGACAGGTCCCTACGAGCAGTACTTC
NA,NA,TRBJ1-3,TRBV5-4,CASSLGGTGNTIYF,TGTGCCAGCAGCTTGGGGGGCACTGGAAACACCATATATTTT
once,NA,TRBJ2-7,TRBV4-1,CASSQDSDGLGLYEQYF,TGCGCCAGCAGCCAGGACTCCGACGGCCTGGGACTTTACGAGCAGTACTTC
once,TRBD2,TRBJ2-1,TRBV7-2,CASSSYRLAAPDEQFF,TGTGCCAGCAGCTCCTACCGACTAGCGGCCCCGGATGAGCAGTTCTTC
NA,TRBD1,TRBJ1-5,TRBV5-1,CATMGSGTASNQPQHF,TGCGCCACCATGGGGTCCGGGACAGCAAGCAATCAGCCCCAGCATTTT
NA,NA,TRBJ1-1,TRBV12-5,CASAFTGNTEAFF,TGTGCTAGTGCTTTCACAGGGAACACTGAAGCTTTCTTT
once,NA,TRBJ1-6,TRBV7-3,CASSLGGYNSPLHF,TGTGCCAGCAGCTTAGGAGGATACAATTCACCCCTCCACTTT
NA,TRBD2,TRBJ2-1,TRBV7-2,CASSPPGLSAKEQFF,TGTGCCAGCAGCCCCCCGGGACTATCGGCGAAGGAGCAGTTCTTC
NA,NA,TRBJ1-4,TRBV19,CASSPPGNGNEKLFF,TGTGCCAGTAGTCCCCCAGGGAATGGTAATGAAAAACTGTTTTTT
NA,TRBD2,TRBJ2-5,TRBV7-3,CASSLTASGGRETQYF,TGTGCCAGCAGCTTAACGGCTAGCGGGGGTAGAGAGACCCAGTACTTC
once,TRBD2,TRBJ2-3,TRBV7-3,CASSPKKRLAGGYTDTQYF,TGTGCCAGCAGCCCGAAGAAGAGACTAGCGGGGGGATACACAGATACGCAGTATTTT
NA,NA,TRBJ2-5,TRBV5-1,CASSLRGEAETQYF,TGCGCCAGCAGCTTGAGAGGGGAGGCAGAGACCCAGTACTTC
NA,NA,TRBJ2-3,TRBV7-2,CASSPTGWSTDTQYF,TGTGCCAGCAGTCCGACAGGCTGGAGCACAGATACGCAGTATTTT
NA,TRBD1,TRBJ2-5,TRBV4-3,CASSQRGTGKETQYF,TGCGCCAGCAGCCAAAGGGGGACAGGTAAAGAGACCCAGTACTTC
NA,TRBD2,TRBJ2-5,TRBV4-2,CASSQERLAGGIQETQYF,TGTGCCAGCAGCCAAGAACGACTAGCGGGGGGTATCCAAGAGACCCAGTACTTC
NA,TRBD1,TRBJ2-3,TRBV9,CASSVGQGSSTDTQYF,TGTGCCAGCAGCGTAGGACAGGGCTCTAGCACAGATACGCAGTATTTT
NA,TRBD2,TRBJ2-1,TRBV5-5,CASSSAGAGAYNEQFF,TGTGCCAGCAGCTCGGCCGGGGCGGGGGCCTACAATGAGCAGTTCTTC
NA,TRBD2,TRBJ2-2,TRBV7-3,CASSFRGGPGELFF,TGTGCCAGCAGCTTCCGGGGGGGCCCCGGGGAGCTGTTTTTT
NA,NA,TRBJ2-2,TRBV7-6,CASSHTGELFF,TGTGCCAGCAGCCATACCGGGGAGCTGTTTTTT
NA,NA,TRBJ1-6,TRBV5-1,CASSLWGGSPLHF,TGCGCCAGCAGCTTGTGGGGGGGGTCACCCCTCCACTTT
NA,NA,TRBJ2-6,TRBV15,CATSRDSSYPGANVLTF,TGTGCCACCAGCAGAGATAGTAGCTATCCTGGGGCCAACGTCCTGACTTTC
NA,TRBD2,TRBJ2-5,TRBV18,CASSPPTSSYWETQYF,TGTGCCAGCTCACCACCGACTAGCTCTTATTGGGAGACCCAGTACTTC
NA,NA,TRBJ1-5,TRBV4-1,CASSLRQGNQPQHF,TGCGCCAGCAGCCTCCGACAGGGCAATCAGCCCCAGCATTTT
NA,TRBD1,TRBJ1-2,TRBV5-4,CASSPRPGQGDSYGYTF,TGTGCCAGCAGCCCCAGACCGGGACAGGGGGATAGCTATGGCTACACCTTC
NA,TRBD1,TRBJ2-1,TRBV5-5,CASSLATGRSPYNEQFF,TGTGCCAGCAGCTTGGCGACAGGGCGGAGTCCCTACAATGAGCAGTTCTTC